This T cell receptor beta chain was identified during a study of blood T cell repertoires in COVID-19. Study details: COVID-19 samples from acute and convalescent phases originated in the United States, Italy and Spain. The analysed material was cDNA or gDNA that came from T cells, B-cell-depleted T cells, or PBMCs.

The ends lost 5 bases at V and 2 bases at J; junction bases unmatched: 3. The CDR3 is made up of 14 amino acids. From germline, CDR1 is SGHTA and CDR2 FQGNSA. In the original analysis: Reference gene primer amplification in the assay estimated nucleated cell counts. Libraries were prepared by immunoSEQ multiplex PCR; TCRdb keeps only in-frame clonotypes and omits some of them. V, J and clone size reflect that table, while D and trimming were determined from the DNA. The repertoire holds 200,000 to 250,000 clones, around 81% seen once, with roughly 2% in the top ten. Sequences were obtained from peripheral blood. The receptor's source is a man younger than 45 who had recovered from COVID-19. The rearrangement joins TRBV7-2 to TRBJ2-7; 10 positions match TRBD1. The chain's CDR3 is CASSEGQGPYEQYV. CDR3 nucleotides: TGTGCCAGCAGCGAGGGACAGGGGCCCTACGAGCAGTACGTC.